This T cell receptor (beta chain) was recorded in a study of T cells after yellow fever vaccination (dated by TCRdb to between 2018 and 2021). Study-level background: Libraries from fractions with low cell numbers were prepared with the SMART-Seq v4 Ultra Low Input RNA kit. Bulk PBMC replicates and cell subsets were isolated from blood drawn at multiple timepoints before and after both primary and secondary immunization. To follow T-cell clones before and after both primary and booster YFV17D yellow fever vaccination, bulk TCR alpha and beta repertoires underwent longitudinal sequencing. Two healthy male donors, one aged 18 to 29 and one aged 30 to 40 years, were included in the cohort. Overall results and qualifications from the work: Because only two donors were included in the study, the extent to which the findings can be generalized is limited. A small fraction of clonotypes showed up in both the CD4 and CD8 compartments, probably as a result of convergent recombination. The secondary T-cell response was weaker than the primary response but faster, peaking on day 5 instead of day 15. Computational filtering was needed because FACS-sorted repertoires could contain abundant contaminating clonotypes from the bulk population. Most clones expanded after primary vaccination (around 97% of CD4 and roughly 88% of CD8) were re-detected after the booster, suggesting that broad memory maintenance occurred.

Sequencing instrument: Illumina NovaSeq 6000. Synthesis of TCR cDNA relied on 5'RACE template switching, a step that introduced a universal primer site along with unique molecular identifiers. Priming of cDNA synthesis was performed from both the TCR alpha and TCR beta constant segments. Libraries were amplified in two PCR steps, with sample barcodes and sequencing adapters added in the second step. Sequencing of libraries was performed on Illumina HiSeq 2500 (2x100 bp) or NovaSeq (2x150 bp). The authors' pipeline ran thus. MIGEC was used to demultiplex reads and collapse the reads into UMI consensus sequences, and MiXCR was used for V(D)J alignment. Using edgeR on replicate PBMC samples, clonotypes were called vaccine-responding if FDR was below 0.01 and the log2 fold change was above 5 up to day 15. Each bulk clonotype was labeled CD4 or CD8 based on which sequenced repertoire, CD4 or CD8, contained the clonotype at higher abundance. The public reads were quality trimmed at Q25 with fastp and then assembled into clones with MiXCR by TCRdb, keeping productive beta chains. Duplicate CDR3 protein sequences are folded into a single record with the most common DNA and genes. TCRdb, not the original authors, processed these V and J calls. The sample records under 400,000 distinct CDR3 sequences, around 13% of which are singletons. The ten most abundant clones make up around 3% of the sample.

The CDR3 numbers 16 residues from cysteine through phenylalanine. Of all the DNA, just the CDR3 is kept, 48 bases in frame from base 1. Trimming takes 3 bases off V and 4 bases off J; junction bases not matched to a gene: 9. The CDR1 and CDR2 encoded by the germline V gene are SGHRS and YFSETQ. The treatment or condition label on this specimen signifies: live attenuated yellow fever vaccine strain. A standard Ficoll-Paque protocol was used to isolate PBMCs from peripheral blood. Dynabeads CD4 and CD8 positive selection kits were used to isolate the CD4 and CD8 T-cell fractions. TriZol was used to extract RNA from bulk PBMCs, from CD4 and CD8 fractions, and from dextramer-positive and dextramer-negative fractions. About this clonotype itself: Its antigen remains undetermined. Nothing much larger sits one base from this clone, and base qualities are not available.

This specimen was CD4+ T cells sorted from PBMCs, taken 15 days after the yellow fever booster vaccination. This chain is built from TRBV5-1 and TRBJ2-3, and 9 junctional nucleotides match TRBD2. This receptor was taken from a man aged 18 to 35 who received the YFV17D yellow fever vaccine. The DNA is as follows: TGCGCCAGCAGCTCGAGTGCGGCTAGCGGGGCAGATACGCAGTATTTT. It is translated as CASSSSAASGADTQYF.